A single sample gave rise to the 23 T cell receptor beta chains below, sequenced in a study of siplizumab effects on memory and regulatory T cells (dated by TCRdb to between 2018 and 2020). For around 6 days, cells in the mixed lymphocyte reaction were kept in coculture at 37 degrees C. No antigen has been assigned to these receptors. Preparation of the library involved the immunoSEQ multiplex PCR assay. Imported from immuneACCESS, the table was reduced by TCRdb to in-frame sequences with V and J called. These copies leave out some clones; in studies compared against another copy, an unresolved V gene accounts for under half, and the cause of the remainder is not known. The sample table holds roughly 9,600 clones, of which 40% were seen once. The ten biggest clones cover under 9% of the sample. The sample consisted of CFSE-low (dividing) CD4+ T cells sorted from an allogeneic mixed lymphocyte reaction. The receptors stem from a human donor in good health; the cells came from an allogeneic mixed lymphocyte reaction.

V and J are TRBV19 and TRBJ1-1; a possible D gene is TRBD1 (5 bases). Germline assignment: CDR1 LNHDA and CDR2 SQIVND (reference sequence). The CDR3 loop spans 14 amino acids. The ends were cut back, 5 bases at V and 4 bases at J, with 14 bases in the middle. This CDR3 reads CASSAGRGTTEAFF. CDR3 DNA sequence: TGTGCCAGTAGTGCAGGGAGAGGGACCACTGAAGCTTTCTTT.

The V gene is TRBV21-1, the J gene TRBJ2-1; TRBD2, the table's D call, lacks a check against the DNA. TRBV21-1 is a recognized pseudogene. This CDR3 has 15 amino acids. CDR3 sequence reads: CASSKGLAGANEQFF. Here the CDR3 DNA reads TGTGCCAGCAGCAAGGGACTAGCGGGAGCTAATGAGCAGTTCTTC.

This clone was observed a few times. The chain combines TRBV5-1 with TRBJ2-1; 11 bases line up with TRBD2. Per the germline V gene, CDR1 is SGHRS and CDR2 is YFSETQ. CDR3 length equals 14 residues. J lost 10 bases, V lost 4 bases, and 7 bases had no gene match. The DNA for the CDR3 is TGCGCCAGCAGCATAGCGGGAGGGCCTTGGGAGCAGTTCTTC. It is translated as CASSIAGGPWEQFF.

The chain couples TRBV4-2 to TRBJ2-1; 7 positions agree with TRBD2. Germline lookup yields CDR1 LGHNA and CDR2 YNFKEQ. The CDR3 is made up of 15 amino acids. J lost 6 bases, V lost 0 bases, and 5 bases had no gene match. This chain's CDR3 is CASSQEERGSNEQFF. The DNA for the CDR3 is TGTGCCAGCAGCCAAGAGGAGCGGGGTAGCAATGAGCAGTTCTTC.

This clone counts as medium-sized. V and J are TRBV5-1 and TRBJ1-2, with D possibly being TRBD1 (5 bases). CDR1 is SGHRS, CDR2 YFSETQ, per germline. V lost 4 bases, J lost 7 bases, and 14 bases lay in between. The CDR3 is made up of 13 amino acids. The DNA of the CDR3 is TGCGCCAGCAGCAGGGACTCCCTGATTGGCTACACCTTC. It is translated as CASSRDSLIGYTF. Looking up the rest from reference TRBV5-1 and TRBJ1-2 gives the full variable domain: KAGVTQTPRYLIKTRGQQVTLSCSPISGHRSVSWYQQTPGQGLQFLFEYFSETQRNKGNFPGRFSGRQFSNSRSEMNVSTLELGDSALYLCASSRDSLIGYTFGSGTRLTVV.

There are a few counts of this clone. The chain employs TRBV29-1 and TRBJ2-1; TRBD1 agrees at 7 bases. The V gene end was trimmed by 6 bases and the J gene end by 10 bases; junction bases not matched to a gene: 6. CDR3 length: 11 amino acids. Germline lookup yields CDR1 SQVTM and CDR2 ANQGSEA. CDR3 coding DNA: TGCAGCGTGAACACAGGGGTGGAGCAGTTCTTC. Its protein product is CSVNTGVEQFF.

V and J are TRBV27 and TRBJ1-1; TRBD1 aligns across 8 bases. Germline trimming cut 10 bases from V and 5 bases from J; bases unmatched to any gene: 12. Per the germline V gene, CDR1 is MNHEY and CDR2 is SMNVEV (reference sequence). This CDR3 comprises 14 residues. Here the CDR3 reads CATRTGRGGTEAFF. The CDR3 region has the DNA TGTGCCACTCGGACAGGGCGAGGGGGGACTGAAGCTTTCTTT.

The rearrangement links TRBV7-2 to TRBJ2-7; 10 positions match TRBD2. CDR1 is SGHTA and CDR2 is FQGNSA in the germline V gene. With V trimmed by 0 bases and J by 3 bases, 11 bases remained unmatched. This CDR3 spans 18 amino acids. The CDR3 DNA is TGTGCCAGCAGCTTAGCGCTTTTAGCGGGAGGTACAATCTACGAGCAGTACTTC. It translates to CASSLALLAGGTIYEQYF.

In its sample, this clone was seen once. The rearrangement joins TRBV18 to TRBJ1-1, with D tentatively TRBD1 (5 bases). V was clipped by 0 bases and J by 3 bases, with 5 bases between them. CDR3 size: 13 residues. Germline V CDR1 and CDR2: KGHSH, LQKENI. The CDR3 nucleotides are TGTGCCAGCTCACCACCAGGGGACACTGAAGCTTTCTTT. It encodes CASSPPGDTEAFF.

This rearrangement joins TRBV6-1 to TRBJ1-1; the D gene is possibly TRBD1 (6 bases). Looked up from germline, CDR1 is MNHNS and CDR2 is SASEGT. This CDR3 spans 12 amino acids. Trimming left V 5 bases short and J 7 bases short, with 11 bases between. The CDR3 DNA reads TGTGCCAGCAGTTTACAGGGCTTTGAAGCTTTCTTT. Its protein is CASSLQGFEAFF.

This clone qualifies as medium-sized. The CDR3 nucleotides read TGTGCCTGGAGTGTTGGCAGGGCCCTTGAGACCCAGTACTTC. Translation gives CAWSVGRALETQYF. The rearrangement joins TRBV30 to TRBJ2-5, with a weak D call TRBD1 (5 bases). V lost 0 bases and J lost 5, with 13 bases in between. Germline V gives CDR1 GTSNPN, CDR2 SVGIG (reference sequence). This CDR3 spans 14 amino acids.

J is TRBJ1-2 and V is TRBV5-1; unclear D gene. Per the germline V gene, CDR1 is SGHRS and CDR2 is YFSETQ. V was shortened by 0 bases and J by 8 bases, with 8 bases between the two germline ends. CDR3 size: 12 residues. CDR3 coding DNA: TGCGCCAGCAGCTTGGAAGTCGGGGGCTACACCTTC. Residues: CASSLEVGGYTF.

There are a few counts of this clone. The rearrangement uses TRBV19 and TRBJ2-7, with D possibly being TRBD2 (6 bases). V lost 5 bases to trimming and J lost 5 bases, with 19 bases between them. CDR3 length equals 15 residues. Germline assignment: CDR1 LNHDA and CDR2 SQIVND (reference sequence). CDR3 sequence reads: CASSRHLPGRNEQYF. The CDR3 nucleotides are TGTGCCAGTAGTCGTCATTTACCAGGGAGGAACGAGCAGTACTTC.

This clone was seen only once. CDR3 sequence (DNA): TGTGCCAGCAGCGTCTGGGGGGCGAGGGATGGAAACACCATATATTTT. Its protein is CASSVWGARDGNTIYF. The gene calls are TRBV9 and TRBJ1-3, with D possibly matching TRBD1 (6 bases). Germline values: CDR1 SGDLS, CDR2 YYNGEE. CDR3 length equals 16 residues. Trimming cost V 2 bases and J 3 bases, with 15 bases left between them.

This clone counts as medium-sized. The genes are TRBV19 and TRBJ1-2; no definite D call. The CDR3 sequence is 14 residues long. The V gene lost 3 bases and the J gene lost 7 bases, with 15 bases spanning the gap. From germline, CDR1 is LNHDA and CDR2 SQIVND (reference sequence). The DNA for the CDR3 is TGTGCCAGTAGTATCGGCGGGCGCGGACTTGGCTACACCTTC. This gives the protein CASSIGGRGLGYTF.

This chain connects TRBV28 to TRBJ2-5; 7 positions agree with TRBD2. The J segment lost 2 bases and the V segment lost 5 bases, leaving 8 bases of the junction unmatched. The CDR3 is made up of 15 amino acids. Looked up from germline, CDR1 is MDHEN and CDR2 is SYDVKM. CDR3 nucleotide sequence: TGTGCCAGCAGTGCGGCCACCGGGGGGCAAGAGACCCAGTACTTC. Residues: CASSAATGGQETQYF.

The chain couples TRBV10-3 to TRBJ2-2, with TRBD2 matching 10 bases. The CDR3 runs to 20 residues. Germline V gene sequence: CDR1 ENHRY, CDR2 SYGVKD. V dropped 6 bases and J dropped 4; count of bases not matched to a gene: 20. This CDR3 reads CAIRKDGYSGRPRSTGELFF. The CDR3, as DNA: TGTGCCATCAGGAAAGACGGGTATAGCGGGAGGCCGCGAAGCACCGGGGAGCTGTTTTTT.

The genes are TRBV29-1 and TRBJ1-6; D possibly corresponds to TRBD1 (5 bases). Trimming took off 4 bases at V and 7 bases at J, with 11 bases between the two ends. Germline CDR1 SQVTM, CDR2 ANQGSEA. There are 13 residues in the CDR3. CDR3 DNA: TGCAGCGTTGGGCAGGGAGGGAATTCACCCCTCCACTTT. It specifies CSVGQGGNSPLHF.

This clone appeared a few times. The CDR3 region is CASSPTPSPLHF. CDR3 nucleotide sequence: TGTGCCAGCAGTCCAACCCCGTCACCCCTCCACTTT. V gene TRBV6-5 combines with J gene TRBJ1-6; no firm D call. This CDR3 is 12 amino acids long. V was clipped by 5 bases and J by 10 bases, with 9 bases between them. Germline-derived CDR1 and CDR2 are MNHEY and SVGAGI.

This chain links TRBV9 with TRBJ1-1; 7 nucleotides match TRBD1. The CDR3 length is 15 residues. In germline, CDR1 is SGDLS, CDR2 YYNGEE. V was pared by 3 bases and J by 4 bases, with 9 bases of the junction left unmatched. The CDR3 here is CASSGGGVWSTEAFF. The CDR3 DNA reads as TGTGCCAGCAGCGGAGGGGGCGTATGGTCCACTGAAGCTTTCTTT.

This clone was recorded a few times. V and J are TRBV27 and TRBJ2-6; a possible D gene is TRBD2 (5 bases). V shed 3 bases and J shed 1 base, with 7 bases lying between them. The length of the CDR3 is 15 residues. Germline V CDR1 and CDR2: MNHEY, SMNVEV (reference sequence). This chain's CDR3 is CASSFGLSGANVLTF. CDR3 sequence (DNA): TGTGCCAGCAGTTTTGGACTTTCTGGGGCCAACGTCCTGACTTTC.

The chain uses TRBV5-6 and TRBJ1-2, with 7 bases lining up with TRBD1. This CDR3 spans 15 amino acids. Trimming removed 5 bases from V and 7 bases from J; junction bases left unmatched: 14. Germline CDR1 reads SGHDT; CDR2 reads YYEEEE. DNA of the CDR3: TGTGCCAGCAGAGCGCCGGACAGGCCCTCGGTTGGCTACACCTTC. It translates to CASRAPDRPSVGYTF.

The genes are TRBV18 and TRBJ1-6; D is possibly TRBD1 (6 bases). The V gene's germline CDR1 is KGHSH and CDR2 LQKENI. V lost 2 bases to trimming and J lost 5 bases, with 10 bases between them. The CDR3 runs 15 residues. The DNA of the CDR3 is TGTGCCAGCTCACCAGTCCGACAGGATAATTCACCCCTCCACTTT. Residues: CASSPVRQDNSPLHF.